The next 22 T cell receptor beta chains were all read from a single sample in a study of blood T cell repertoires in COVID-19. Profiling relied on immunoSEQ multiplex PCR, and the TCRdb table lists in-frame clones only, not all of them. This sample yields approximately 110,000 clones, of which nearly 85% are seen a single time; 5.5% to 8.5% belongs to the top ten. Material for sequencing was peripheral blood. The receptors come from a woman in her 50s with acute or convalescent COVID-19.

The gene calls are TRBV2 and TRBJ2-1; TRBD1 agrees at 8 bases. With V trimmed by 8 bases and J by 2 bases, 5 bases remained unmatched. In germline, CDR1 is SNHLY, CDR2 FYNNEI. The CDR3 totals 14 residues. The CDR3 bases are TGTGCCAGCGCTGACAGGGGACCCTACAATGAGCAGTTCTTC. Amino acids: CASADRGPYNEQFF.

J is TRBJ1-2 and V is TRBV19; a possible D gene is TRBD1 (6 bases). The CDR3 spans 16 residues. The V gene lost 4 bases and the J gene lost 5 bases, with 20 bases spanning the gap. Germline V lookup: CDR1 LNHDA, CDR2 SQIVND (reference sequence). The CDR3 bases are TGTGCCAGTAGTACGGTATCAGGACAGCCCAATTATGGCTACACCTTC. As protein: CASSTVSGQPNYGYTF.

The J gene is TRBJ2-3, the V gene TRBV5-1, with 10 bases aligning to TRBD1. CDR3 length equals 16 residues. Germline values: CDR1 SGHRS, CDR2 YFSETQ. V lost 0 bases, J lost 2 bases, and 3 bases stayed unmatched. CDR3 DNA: TGCGCCAGCAGCTTGGCCGGGACAGGGGCCACAGATACGCAGTATTTT. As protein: CASSLAGTGATDTQYF.

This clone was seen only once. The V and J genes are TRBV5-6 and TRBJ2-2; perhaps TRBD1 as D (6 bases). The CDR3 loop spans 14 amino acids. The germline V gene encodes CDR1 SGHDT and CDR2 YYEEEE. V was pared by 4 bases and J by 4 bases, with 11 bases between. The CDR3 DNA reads TGTGCCAGCAGCCACAGGGTAGGCACCGGGGAGCTGTTTTTT. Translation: CASSHRVGTGELFF.

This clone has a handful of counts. In nucleotides, the CDR3 is TGTGCCAGCAGCGACCGGGGACAGGGTGGCGATTCACCCCTCCACTTT. This translates into CASSDRGQGGDSPLHF. This sequence joins TRBV9 and TRBJ1-6; TRBD1 matches 9 bases. V lost 3 bases to trimming and J lost 8 bases; unmatched junction nucleotides: 9. This CDR3 is 16 amino acids long. Germline V gene lookup returns CDR1 SGDLS and CDR2 YYNGEE.

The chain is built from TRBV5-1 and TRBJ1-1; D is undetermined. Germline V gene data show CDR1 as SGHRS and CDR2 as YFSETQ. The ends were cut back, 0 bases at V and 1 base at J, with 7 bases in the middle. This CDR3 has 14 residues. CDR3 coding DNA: TGCGCCAGCAGCTTGGGGGCCCCGAACACTGAAGCTTTCTTT. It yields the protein CASSLGAPNTEAFF.

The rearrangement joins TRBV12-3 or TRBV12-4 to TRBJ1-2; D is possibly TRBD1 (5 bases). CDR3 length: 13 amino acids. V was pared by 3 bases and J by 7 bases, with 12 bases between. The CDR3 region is CASSLLPRGGYTF. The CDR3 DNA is TGTGCCAGCAGTTTGTTGCCTAGGGGTGGCTACACCTTC.

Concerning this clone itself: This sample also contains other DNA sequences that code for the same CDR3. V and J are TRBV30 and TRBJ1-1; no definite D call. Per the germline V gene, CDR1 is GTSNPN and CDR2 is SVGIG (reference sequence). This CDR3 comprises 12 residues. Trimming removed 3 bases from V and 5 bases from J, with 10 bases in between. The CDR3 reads CAWSRRGTEAFF. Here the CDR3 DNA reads TGTGCCTGGAGCCGCAGAGGGACTGAAGCTTTCTTT.

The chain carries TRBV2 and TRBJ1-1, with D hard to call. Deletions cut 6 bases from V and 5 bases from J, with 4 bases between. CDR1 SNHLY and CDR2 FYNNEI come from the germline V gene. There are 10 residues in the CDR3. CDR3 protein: CASRSTEAFF. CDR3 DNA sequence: TGTGCCAGCAGGTCTACTGAAGCTTTCTTT.

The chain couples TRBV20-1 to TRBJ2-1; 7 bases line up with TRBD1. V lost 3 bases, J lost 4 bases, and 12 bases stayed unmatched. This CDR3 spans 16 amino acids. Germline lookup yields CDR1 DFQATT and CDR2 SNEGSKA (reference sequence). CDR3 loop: CSASPLPGTAYNEQFF. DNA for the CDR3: TGCAGTGCTAGTCCTCTTCCCGGGACAGCATACAATGAGCAGTTCTTC.

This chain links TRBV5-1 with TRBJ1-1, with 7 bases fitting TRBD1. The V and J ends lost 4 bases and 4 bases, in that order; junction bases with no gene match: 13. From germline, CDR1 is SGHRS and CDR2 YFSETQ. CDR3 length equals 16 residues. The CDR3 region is CASSGSGQAKGTEAFF. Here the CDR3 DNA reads TGCGCCAGCAGCGGGTCCGGACAGGCTAAAGGCACTGAAGCTTTCTTT.

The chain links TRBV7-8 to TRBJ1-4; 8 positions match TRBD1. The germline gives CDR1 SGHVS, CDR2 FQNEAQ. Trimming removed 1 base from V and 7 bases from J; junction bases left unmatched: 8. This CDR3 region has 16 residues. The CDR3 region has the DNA TGTGCCAGCAGCTTAGGTCTTGCAGGGGGCGGTGAAAAACTGTTTTTT. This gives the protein CASSLGLAGGGEKLFF.

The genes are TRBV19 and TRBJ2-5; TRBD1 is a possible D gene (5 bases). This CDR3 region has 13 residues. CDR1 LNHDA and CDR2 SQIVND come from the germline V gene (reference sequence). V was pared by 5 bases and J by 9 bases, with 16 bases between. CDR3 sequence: CASSRAELGAQYF. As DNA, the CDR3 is TGTGCCAGTAGTCGGGCGGAGCTAGGGGCCCAGTACTTC.

The CDR3 spells CASSVGQSGNTIYF. CDR3 in DNA: TGTGCCAGCAGCGTAGGGCAGTCTGGAAACACCATATATTTT. The chain joins TRBV9 to TRBJ1-3; no firm D call. This CDR3 spans 14 amino acids. V was shortened by 0 bases and J by 1 base, with 5 bases between the two germline ends. From germline, CDR1 is SGDLS and CDR2 YYNGEE.

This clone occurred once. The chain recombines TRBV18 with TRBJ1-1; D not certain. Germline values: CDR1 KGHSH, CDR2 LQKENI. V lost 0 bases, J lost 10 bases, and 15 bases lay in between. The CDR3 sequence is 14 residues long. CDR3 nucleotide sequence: TGTGCCAGCTCACCACCCTTTCTGGGAGTGGGAGCTTTCTTT. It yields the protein CASSPPFLGVGAFF.

The CDR3 nucleotides are TGTGCCAGTACCGACAGTTATCTCTCTGGAAACACCATATATTTT. It codes for CASTDSYLSGNTIYF. The chain joins TRBV19 to TRBJ1-3, with a weak D call TRBD1 (5 bases). In germline, CDR1 is LNHDA, CDR2 SQIVND (reference sequence). The CDR3 contains 15 residues. V was pared by 7 bases and J by 0 bases, with 13 bases between.

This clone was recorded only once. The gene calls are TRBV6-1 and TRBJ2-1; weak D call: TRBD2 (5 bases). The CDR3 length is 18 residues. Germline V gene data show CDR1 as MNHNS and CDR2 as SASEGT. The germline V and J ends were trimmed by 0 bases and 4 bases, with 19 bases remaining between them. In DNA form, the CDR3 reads TGTGCCAGCAGTGAAGCACTTATGCGGGCAGTACCATACAATGAGCAGTTCTTC. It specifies CASSEALMRAVPYNEQFF.

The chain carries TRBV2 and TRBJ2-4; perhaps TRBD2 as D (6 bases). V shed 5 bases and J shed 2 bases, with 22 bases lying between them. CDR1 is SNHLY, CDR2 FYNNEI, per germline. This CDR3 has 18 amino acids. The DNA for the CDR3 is TGTGCCAGCAGTTCTCCCCCGGCAGGCCGGGGGACCAAAAACATTCAGTACTTC. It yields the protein CASSSPPAGRGTKNIQYF.

The CDR3 DNA reads TGTGCCATCTCCCCTCAGGGGGTTAACACTGAAGCTTTCTTT. Protein product: CAISPQGVNTEAFF. V usage is TRBV10-3 and J usage is TRBJ1-1; TRBD1 matches 7 bases. J lost 2 bases, V lost 8 bases, and 8 bases had no gene match. Germline CDR1 reads ENHRY; CDR2 reads SYGVKD. This CDR3 has 14 residues.

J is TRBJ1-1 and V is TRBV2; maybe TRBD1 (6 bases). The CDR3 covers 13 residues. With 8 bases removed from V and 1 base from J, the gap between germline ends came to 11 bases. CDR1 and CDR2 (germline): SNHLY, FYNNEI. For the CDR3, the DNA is TGTGCCAGCTTTGGACAGCCGAACACTGAAGCTTTCTTT. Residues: CASFGQPNTEAFF. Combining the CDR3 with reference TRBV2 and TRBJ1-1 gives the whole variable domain EPEVTQTPSHQVTQMGQEVILRCVPISNHLYFYWYRQILGQKVEFLVSFYNNEISEKSEIFDDQFSVERPDGSNFTLKIRSTKLEDSAMYFCASFGQPNTEAFFGQGTRLTVV.

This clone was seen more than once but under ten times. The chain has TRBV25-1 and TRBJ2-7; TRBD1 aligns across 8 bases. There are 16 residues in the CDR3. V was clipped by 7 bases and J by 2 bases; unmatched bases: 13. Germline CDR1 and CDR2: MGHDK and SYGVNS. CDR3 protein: CASTSNPGQVPYEQYF. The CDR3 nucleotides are TGTGCCAGCACCTCAAATCCGGGACAGGTTCCCTACGAGCAGTACTTC.

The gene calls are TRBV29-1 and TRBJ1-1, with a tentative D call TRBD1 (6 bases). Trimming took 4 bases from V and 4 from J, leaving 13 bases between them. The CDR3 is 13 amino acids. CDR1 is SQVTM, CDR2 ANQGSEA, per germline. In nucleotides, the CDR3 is TGCAGCGTTGGGACAGTAATGACCACTGAAGCTTTCTTT. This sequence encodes CSVGTVMTTEAFF.